This T cell receptor beta chain was sequenced for a study of cytomegalovirus exposure and HLA in healthy donors (dated by TCRdb to about 2017). Context from the whole study: An earlier analysis of several hundred of the donors reported 250 to 350 Gb of sequence data and about 120 million unique TCR beta sequences obtained from roughly 170 million T cells. An early release covering 550 to 700 HLA-typed donors comprised roughly 300 gigabases of sequencing data and tens of millions of unique TCR sequences. Of the approximately 400 genotyped donors, roughly 80% fell in the genetic ancestry cluster associated with self-reported Caucasian donors. The aim of the study was to test whether cataloging public T cell receptors could identify signatures of past pathogen exposure. The T cell repertoires of roughly 660 subjects were profiled by immunosequencing and related to cytomegalovirus serostatus. In addition to the first cohort of 666 subjects, a separate validation cohort of 100 to 150 different subjects was used. To predict cytomegalovirus infection status, the study combined high-throughput TCR immunosequencing, statistical association of individual TCRs with disease status, and machine learning. To study patterns of TCR occurrence, a later analysis re-analyzed previously published TCR beta repertoires from 650 to 750 donors and added high-resolution HLA genotyping. Rather than using new phenotypic data, the later analysis identified candidate immune exposures from TCR beta sequences and from how often those sequences occurred across donors. In an earlier analysis of 587 of the donors, high-throughput TCR beta sequencing was used to judge whether each TCR beta V gene segment behaved as functional or pseudogenic. Donor age, sex, ethnicity and CMV serostatus were compiled alongside the repertoire data. Genome-wide SNP genotypes for about 65% of the 666 donors were used in a later genetic analysis, which treated that subset as a discovery cohort. Every repertoire in the discovery cohort had been generated on one and the same sequencing platform. Class I and class II HLA loci were covered by the typing at four-digit resolution. The number of donors typed differed by locus, with roughly 629-640 for A, B, C, DRB1 and DQB1, approximately 500 for DQA1, 600 to 610 for DPA1, and roughly 450 for DPB1. Four to six DR-DQ haplotypes were handled as single units for association and clustering, since linkage in the cohort was strong. Among 300 to 450 genotyped donors of the cohort, an average of 235,054 unique TCR beta nucleotide sequences were sequenced per donor, roughly a sixth of them non-productive. Findings and caveats that apply to the study as a whole: Cytomegalovirus status was reported to be diagnosed by the classifier with high specificity and sensitivity in both the original and validation cohorts. According to a later genetic analysis, donors in an Asian-associated ancestry cluster had fewer N-insertions in productive TCRs than the approximately 650-donor mean. In a later analysis, over 15,000 TCR beta sequences were associated with specific HLA alleles at a false discovery rate of 0.05. In a later analysis, TCR association rates were found to vary across HLA loci, with the most associated TCRs seen for DRB1 alleles and the fewest for HLA-C alleles. HLA typing was unavailable for some donors at each locus, so association tests used only the typed subset. Compared with equally common non-associated chains, HLA-associated TCR beta chains in a later analysis were more clonally expanded and had lower generation probabilities. A cluster of highly shared sequence variants was judged likely to be a technical artifact of the sequencing pipeline. Most CMV-associated TCR beta chains appeared to be HLA-restricted in a later analysis, and the HLA associations seemed to be driven largely by CMV exposure. According to the authors, the approach could potentially be generalized to other disease states and immunological phenotypes. An association between a missense DCLRE1C variant and V-gene and J-gene trimming of TCR beta chains was found in a later genetic analysis and replicated in an independent cohort. Immune exposure information for the cohort was limited to CMV serostatus. In vitro tests confirmed that a few of the cytomegalovirus-associated TCR beta chains recognize cytomegalovirus antigens. Most TCR sequences were seen in very few donors, while some public TCRs were found in many individuals. Assigning TCR associations to individual alleles was difficult when HLA alleles, especially DR and DQ, strongly co-occurred. Correlated functional status among segregating V segments might be attributable to linkage disequilibrium, but an unknown experimental factor could not be ruled out. The cohort was sequenced for TCR beta chains only, and without alpha or paired-chain data the features that could be detected were limited. Because counts were too low, more than 15 rarely observed V segments, including chromosome 9 orphons, were excluded from the earlier analysis of around 590 of the donors. A further reported finding was that TCR beta sequences accurately predicted the HLA-A and HLA-B alleles for most subjects in the first cohort. In the study, 150 to 200 TCR beta chains were listed as associated with cytomegalovirus. A later analysis reported that several top co-occurrence clusters appeared linked to parvovirus B19, influenza, CMV and Epstein-Barr virus. Some IMGT-functional V segments, including TRBV6-2 and TRBV6-3, could not be distinguished by the 87-base-pair reads and were therefore excluded. Roughly uniform sequencing depth across donors was assumed in presence/absence analyses, although this assumption may not hold. An earlier analysis of approximately 500 of the donors showed that most TCR beta V segments appeared in productive rearrangements either about 87% or about 30% of the time, which broadly matched IMGT annotations.

Germline trimming amounts to 8 bases on V and 2 bases on J, with 5 as the count of junction bases outside the gene matches. The germline V gene provides CDR1 SQVTM and CDR2 ANQGSEA. The CDR3 covers 14 residues, taking in both the cysteine and the phenylalanine. Only the CDR3 region is kept as DNA, spanning 42 bases read in frame from base 1. As regards this clone: It lacks a known antigen. No base quality information exists; no much larger clone differs at one position.

Library construction relied on the immunoSEQ multiplex PCR assay. The multiplex PCR relied on a mix of 60 forward primers for TCR Vbeta segments and 13 reverse primers for TCR Jbeta segments. The CDR3 region of rearranged TCR beta genes was amplified from genomic DNA with a multiplex PCR assay. On the Illumina HiSeq System, the amplified TCR beta libraries were sequenced as 87-base-pair reads. Regarding the original processing steps: A later analysis counted tens of millions of unique TCR beta chains across the 666 repertoires, and some 11 million of these chains were shared by at least two donors. Raw reads were error-corrected and collapsed into unique sequences with a nearest-neighbor algorithm that merged closely related sequences to remove PCR and sequencing errors. V, D and J gene segments were assigned by aligning CDR3 sequences to IMGT reference sequences. Each retained sequence needed at least a six-nucleotide match to both a V gene segment and a J gene segment. A rearrangement counted as productive if the CDR3 had no stop codons and remained in frame with V and J, and every other rearrangement counted as non-productive. CDR3 was defined by IMGT convention, running from the second conserved V-encoded cysteine to the conserved J-encoded phenylalanine. The earlier analysis of about 590 of the donors excluded sequences that lacked an unambiguous match to a single V gene segment. An earlier analysis of under 750 of the donors called V segments functional above 56.7% productive rearrangements and segregating when the between-donor standard deviation exceeded 5%. To diagnose cytomegalovirus status from the catalog of TCR beta chain sequences, a statistical classification framework was built. V and J gene assignment, in a later analysis, came from comparing TCR nucleotide sequences with IMGT/GENE-DB human TR gene sequences. In a later analysis, CDR3 sequences and most-parsimonious VDJ recombination scenarios were assigned using the TCRdist pipeline. A later analysis defined each TCR beta chain by its CDR3 amino acid sequence plus V-gene family, and excluded reads lacking a unique V-gene family. As a way to deal with suspected cross-contamination and a sequencing artifact, a later analysis dropped 450 to 700 nucleotide sequences that were highly shared and had low generation probability. A later analysis calculated a clonal expansion index for each public chain from normalized within-repertoire ranks of inferred template counts. Generation probabilities in a later analysis came from a VDJ recombination model fitted to out-of-frame rearrangements, and those results were checked against IGoR. In a later analysis, TCR-TCR, TCR-HLA and TCR-CMV co-occurrence was scored with hypergeometric tests, and a repertoire-size bias correction was applied to TCR pairs. A later analysis estimated false discovery rates by permuting HLA or CMV assignments 20 times. In a later analysis, co-occurring TCRs were grouped using DBSCAN, and TCRdist sequence similarity was added for clustering within HLA-allele-positive subsets. Repertoires with fewer than 30,000 or more than 120,000 public chains, plus five repertoires with anomalous nucleotide sharing, were excluded from co-occurrence clustering. This is the immuneACCESS table as TCRdb keeps it, with only in-frame sequences that have V and J called. A part of the clones is gone; compared with another copy, unresolved V genes explain less than half, and the rest is unexplained. The V and J calls and clone size come from that table; D and trimming were worked out from the DNA. This sample holds fewer than 150,000 clones; about 78% were observed only once. The top ten hold 3.9% of the sample.

The cohort was made up of approximately 700 healthy bone marrow donors. At the time of sampling, every cohort member was nominally healthy, though immune exposures that went unrecorded were likely present. The donor tested CMV seronegative and was one of the 352 seronegative cohort members. Every donor gave a peripheral blood sample, and the peripheral blood mononuclear cells from that sample were used for TCR beta sequencing. The Qiagen DNeasy Blood Extraction Kit was used to extract genomic DNA from the blood cell samples. The source is a man aged 18 to 30 in good health and CMV-seronegative. The sequenced sample consisted of PBMCs. Rearrangement joined TRBV29-1 to TRBJ2-3; 12 of the junction bases match TRBD2. At the DNA level, the sequence is TGCAGCACAACTAGCGGGGGGAACACAGATACGCAGTATTTT. This codes for CSTTSGGNTDTQYF.